These 28 T cell receptor beta chains share one sample of origin, sequenced in a study of blood T cell repertoires in COVID-19. TCRdb keeps only in-frame clones here, not all; method: immunoSEQ multiplex PCR. The table records approximately 150,000 clones, 84% of them present only once. Material for sequencing was peripheral blood. These receptors were taken from a woman of 80 years or more with COVID-19, enrolled during active disease.

This clone was detected a few times. This sequence joins TRBV19 and TRBJ2-7; D call uncertain. Per germline, CDR1 LNHDA and CDR2 SQIVND (reference sequence). The CDR3 consists of 11 residues. The V end lost 5 bases, the J end lost 7 bases, and 9 bases lay between the germline ends. CDR3 in DNA: TGTGCCAGTAGTGCCCGAGGAGAGCAGTACTTC. It specifies CASSARGEQYF.

Worth noting for this clone: Other nucleotide sequences in the sample specify the same CDR3. This rearrangement joins TRBV7-2 to TRBJ2-7, with D perhaps TRBD1 (5 bases). The V end lost 6 bases, the J end lost 3 bases, and 12 bases lay between the germline ends. Germline lookup yields CDR1 SGHTA and CDR2 FQGNSA. The CDR3 contains 13 residues. The CDR3 sequence: CASSPDTYYEQYF. The CDR3 region has the DNA TGTGCCAGCAGTCCGGACACCTACTACGAGCAGTACTTC. The complete variable domain, with remaining parts taken from reference TRBV7-2 and TRBJ2-7, reads GAGVSQSPSNKVTEKGKDVELRCDPISGHTALYWYRQSLGQGLEFLIYFQGNSAPDKSGLPSDRFSAERTGGSVSTLTIQRTQQEDSAVYLCASSPDTYYEQYFGPGTRLTVT.

CDR3 nucleotides: TGTGCCAGCAGCCACAGGGGGAAGAAGATCTACGAGCAGTACTTC. Its protein is CASSHRGKKIYEQYF. The rearrangement links TRBV3-1 (or the pseudogene TRBV3-2) to TRBJ2-7, with TRBD1 matching 7 bases. V shed 3 bases and J 3 bases; nucleotides not matched to a gene: 8. The CDR3 consists of 15 residues. The germline V gene has CDR1 LGHDT and CDR2 YNNKEL (reference sequence).

This clone has only a few counts. The CDR3 sequence: CASSSRTGVDTGELFF. The DNA of the CDR3 is TGCGCCAGCAGCTCCAGGACAGGGGTTGACACCGGGGAGCTGTTTTTT. The chain combines TRBV5-1 with TRBJ2-2; 9 nucleotides line up with TRBD1. CDR1 is SGHRS and CDR2 is YFSETQ in the germline V gene. The CDR3 sequence is 16 residues long. Trimming removed 3 bases from V and 3 bases from J; junction bases left unmatched: 6.

This rearrangement joins TRBV10-1 to TRBJ1-3, with 7 bases identical to TRBD1. Per the germline V gene, CDR1 is WNHNN and CDR2 is SYGVQD (reference sequence). V dropped 3 bases and J dropped 1; count of bases not matched to a gene: 3. The CDR3 is 15 amino acids. CDR3 bases: TGCGCCAGCAGTGAAGACAGGGCATCTGGAAACACCATATATTTT. It codes for CASSEDRASGNTIYF.

The V call is TRBV9, the J call TRBJ1-6; 8 bases map to TRBD1. The V gene's germline CDR1 is SGDLS and CDR2 YYNGEE. V lost 2 bases, J lost 10 bases, and 5 bases stayed unmatched. The length of the CDR3 is 14 residues. In DNA, the CDR3 is TGTGCCAGCAGCGTTTCGGACAGGGACTCACCCCTCCACTTT. Its protein product is CASSVSDRDSPLHF. Looking up the rest from reference TRBV9 and TRBJ1-6 gives the full variable domain: DSGVTQTPKHLITATGQRVTLRCSPRSGDLSVYWYQQSLDQGLQFLIQYYNGEERAKGNILERFSAQQFPDLHSELNLSSLELGDSALYFCASSVSDRDSPLHFGNGTRLTVT.

This sequence joins TRBV6-5 and TRBJ2-7; 10 bases line up with TRBD2. CDR1 and CDR2 (germline): MNHEY, SVGAGI. The CDR3 sequence is 15 residues long. Trimming removed 5 bases from V and 2 bases from J; junction bases left unmatched: 6. CDR3 DNA: TGTGCCAGCAGTCCGGGGACTAGCGCCGCCTACGAGCAGTACTTC. Translating it yields CASSPGTSAAYEQYF.

CDR3 sequence: CATSATTDTQYF. DNA for the CDR3: TGTGCCACCAGCGCTACCACAGATACGCAGTATTTT. The rearrangement uses TRBV15 and TRBJ2-3; no clear D gene. V was cut by 5 bases and J by 2 bases, with 5 bases left in between. This CDR3 comprises 12 residues. Germline V gives CDR1 LNHNV, CDR2 YYDKDF (reference sequence).

This sequence joins TRBV5-3 and TRBJ2-5; possible D gene TRBD1, 6 bases. TRBV5-3 is an ORF for which the function is uncertain. CDR3 size: 14 residues. V shed 4 bases and J shed 5 bases, with 15 bases lying between them. CDR3 bases: TGTGCCAGAAGCGTCCGACAGGTCAGGGAGACCCAGTACTTC. Its translation is CARSVRQVRETQYF.

V gene TRBV11-3 combines with J gene TRBJ1-6; 8 positions agree with TRBD1. The ends lost 5 bases at V and 5 bases at J; junction bases unmatched: 14. The CDR3 is made up of 18 amino acids. Germline V gene data show CDR1 as SGHNT and CDR2 as YENEEA. The CDR3 region is CASSLYPSRTGNNSPLHF. The CDR3 nucleotides are TGTGCCAGCAGCCTTTACCCCTCACGGACAGGGAATAATTCACCCCTCCACTTT. Variable domain in full (rest from reference TRBV11-3 and TRBJ1-6): EAGVVQSPRYKIIEKKQPVAFWCNPISGHNTLYWYLQNLGQGPELLIRYENEEAVDDSQLPKDRFSAERLKGVDSTLKIQPAELGDSAVYLCASSLYPSRTGNNSPLHFGNGTRLTVT.

This clone turned up a few times. The rearrangement uses TRBV28 and TRBJ1-4, with 8 bases aligning to TRBD1. The junction had 11 bases not matched to a gene; V was cut back by 6 bases and J by 8 bases. Per germline, CDR1 MDHEN and CDR2 SYDVKM. This CDR3 spans 15 amino acids. The CDR3 region has the DNA TGTGCCAGCAGGTACAGGGGGGCGTGGGGGGAAAAACTGTTTTTT. This sequence encodes CASRYRGAWGEKLFF.

The rearrangement uses TRBV10-2 and TRBJ1-6, with D perhaps TRBD1 (5 bases). Trimming left V 1 base short and J 7 bases short, with 11 bases between. Germline V CDR1 and CDR2: WSHSY, SAAADI. CDR3 length equals 15 residues. This chain's CDR3 is CASSELFGGNSPLHF. CDR3 sequence (DNA): TGCGCCAGCAGTGAGTTGTTCGGGGGAAATTCACCCCTCCACTTT.

The rearrangement links TRBV7-8 to TRBJ1-5; maybe TRBD1 (6 bases). Germline lookup yields CDR1 SGHVS and CDR2 FQNEAQ. CDR3 length: 16 amino acids. V gave up 8 bases and J gave up 6 bases, with 23 bases separating them. The CDR3 DNA is TGTGCCAGCTCCTTATTTGGGACAATAGCTGGTCAGCCCCAGCATTTT. As protein: CASSLFGTIAGQPQHF.

The gene calls are TRBV5-1 and TRBJ1-1, with TRBD1 matching over 9 bases. The CDR3 consists of 15 residues. Per the germline V gene, CDR1 is SGHRS and CDR2 is YFSETQ. With V trimmed by 4 bases and J by 3 bases, 7 bases remained unmatched. As DNA, the CDR3 is TGCGCCAGCAGCATCGGGACAGGGTGGTACACTGAAGCTTTCTTT. As protein: CASSIGTGWYTEAFF.

This chain links TRBV19 with TRBJ2-5, with a tentative D call TRBD1 (5 bases). The CDR3 is 14 amino acids. V was cut by 6 bases and J by 5 bases, with 16 bases left in between. Per the germline V gene, CDR1 is LNHDA and CDR2 is SQIVND (reference sequence). CDR3 sequence: CASRRMGPWETQYF. In DNA, the CDR3 is TGTGCCAGTAGGAGAATGGGGCCATGGGAGACCCAGTACTTC.

V and J are TRBV24-1 and TRBJ2-5, with 7 bases identical to TRBD1. V trimming: 3 bases; J trimming: 4 bases; junction bases outside the gene matches: 7. The CDR3 extends over 15 amino acids. The germline CDR1 and CDR2 sequences are KGHDR and SFDVKD. The CDR3 nucleotides are TGTGCCACCAGTGATCCCAGGGGGAGCGGAGAGACCCAGTACTTC. Translated, it gives CATSDPRGSGETQYF.

The J gene is TRBJ2-1, the V gene TRBV19, with TRBD1 identical over 10 bases. Germline-derived CDR1 and CDR2 are LNHDA and SQIVND (reference sequence). V lost 6 bases to trimming and J lost 3 bases; unmatched junction nucleotides: 5. The CDR3 consists of 15 residues. Here the CDR3 reads CASSLGQGNYNEQFF. The CDR3 DNA reads TGTGCCAGTAGCCTGGGACAGGGGAACTACAATGAGCAGTTCTTC.

The chain joins TRBV27 to TRBJ2-7; 8 nucleotides match TRBD1. The V gene end was trimmed by 6 bases and the J gene end by 3 bases; junction bases not matched to a gene: 10. This CDR3 has 15 amino acids. Germline CDR1 and CDR2: MNHEY and SMNVEV (reference sequence). The CDR3 sequence is CASRANRGAVYEQYF. In nucleotides, the CDR3 is TGTGCCAGCAGGGCAAACAGGGGGGCGGTCTACGAGCAGTACTTC.

This clone is judged medium-sized. This rearrangement joins TRBV7-9 to TRBJ2-2, with TRBD1 matching over 11 bases. The CDR3 spans 16 residues. V lost 3 bases to trimming and J lost 6 bases; unmatched junction nucleotides: 6. CDR1 SEHNR and CDR2 FQNEAQ come from the germline V gene (reference sequence). The CDR3 DNA is TGTGCCAGCAGCTTTACCGGACAGGGGGCCCCCGGGGAGCTGTTTTTT. This gives the protein CASSFTGQGAPGELFF.

This chain links TRBV6-5 with TRBJ1-1; tentatively, D is TRBD1 (5 bases). V lost 7 bases to trimming and J lost 0 bases, with 12 bases between them. The length of the CDR3 is 14 residues. Looked up from germline, CDR1 is MNHEY and CDR2 is SVGAGI. The CDR3 DNA reads as TGTGCCAGCAAGGACACCAGTTTGAACACTGAAGCTTTCTTT. Its translation: CASKDTSLNTEAFF.

V and J are TRBV5-1 and TRBJ2-3; D gene uncertain. The germline V gene encodes CDR1 SGHRS and CDR2 YFSETQ. Between the trimmed V and J ends, which lost 0 bases and 9 bases, there was a span of 11 bases. The CDR3 has 13 amino acids. The CDR3, as DNA: TGCGCCAGCAGCTTGGCCTTGGCAGGCACGCAGTATTTT. Its protein product is CASSLALAGTQYF.

V usage is TRBV7-2 and J usage is TRBJ1-2, with a possible D match to TRBD1 (6 bases). This CDR3 region has 13 residues. Germline-derived CDR1 and CDR2 are SGHTA and FQGNSA. V was shortened by 5 bases and J by 2 bases, with 9 bases between the two germline ends. For the CDR3, the DNA is TGTGCCAGCAGCCCAGACAGGAACTATGGCTACACCTTC. Its translation is CASSPDRNYGYTF.

The chain recombines TRBV30 with TRBJ1-1, with a weak D call TRBD1 (5 bases). Trimming took off 5 bases at V and 4 bases at J, with 8 bases between the two ends. Per germline, CDR1 GTSNPN and CDR2 SVGIG (reference sequence). This CDR3 has 11 amino acids. The CDR3 is CAWGDFTEAFF. In DNA form, the CDR3 reads TGTGCCTGGGGGGACTTCACTGAAGCTTTCTTT.

For this clone: The sample contains more than one DNA sequence encoding this CDR3. The V gene is TRBV27, the J gene TRBJ1-5; TRBD1 matches at 9 bases. The CDR3 contains 13 residues. The germline V gene has CDR1 MNHEY and CDR2 SMNVEV (reference sequence). V shed 6 bases and J 5 bases; nucleotides not matched to a gene: 2. The CDR3 spells CASSRDRDQPQHF. The CDR3, as DNA: TGTGCCAGCAGCAGGGACAGGGATCAGCCCCAGCATTTT.

The chain couples TRBV21-1 to TRBJ2-4; TRBD2 is the table's D call and was not checked against the DNA. TRBV21-1 is deemed a pseudogene. CDR3 length: 23 amino acids. In DNA form, the CDR3 reads TGTGCCAGCAGCAAAAAAGGGAGCACAACCGGGCTAAGGGGAGGGGTAGCCAAAAACATTCAGTACTTC. This translates into CASSKKGSTTGLRGGVAKNIQYF.

This chain uses TRBV4-2 with TRBJ2-2; maybe TRBD2 (5 bases). Germline V gives CDR1 LGHNA, CDR2 YNFKEQ. V gave up 3 bases and J gave up 6 bases, with 20 bases separating them. The CDR3 is made up of 17 amino acids. CDR3 DNA: TGTGCCAGCAGCCAGCGACTAATGAGTGGGCAGTCCGGGGAGCTGTTTTTT. Its protein product is CASSQRLMSGQSGELFF.

The rearrangement uses TRBV9 and TRBJ2-7; possible D gene TRBD2, 5 bases. The CDR3 runs 13 residues. Looked up from germline, CDR1 is SGDLS and CDR2 is YYNGEE. The V and J ends lost 1 base and 6 bases respectively, with 11 bases between them. The CDR3 protein is CASSVSGEIEQYF. CDR3 bases: TGTGCCAGCAGCGTATCCGGGGAGATCGAGCAGTACTTC.

The chain combines TRBV6-2 or TRBV6-3 with TRBJ1-3; D is undetermined. CDR3 length: 14 residues. The V end was cut by 3 bases, the J end by 0 bases, with 6 bases between. Germline lookup yields CDR1 MNHEY and CDR2 SVGEGT. The CDR3, as DNA: TGTGCCAGCAGTTATTACAGCTCTGGAAACACCATATATTTT. Encoded protein: CASSYYSSGNTIYF.